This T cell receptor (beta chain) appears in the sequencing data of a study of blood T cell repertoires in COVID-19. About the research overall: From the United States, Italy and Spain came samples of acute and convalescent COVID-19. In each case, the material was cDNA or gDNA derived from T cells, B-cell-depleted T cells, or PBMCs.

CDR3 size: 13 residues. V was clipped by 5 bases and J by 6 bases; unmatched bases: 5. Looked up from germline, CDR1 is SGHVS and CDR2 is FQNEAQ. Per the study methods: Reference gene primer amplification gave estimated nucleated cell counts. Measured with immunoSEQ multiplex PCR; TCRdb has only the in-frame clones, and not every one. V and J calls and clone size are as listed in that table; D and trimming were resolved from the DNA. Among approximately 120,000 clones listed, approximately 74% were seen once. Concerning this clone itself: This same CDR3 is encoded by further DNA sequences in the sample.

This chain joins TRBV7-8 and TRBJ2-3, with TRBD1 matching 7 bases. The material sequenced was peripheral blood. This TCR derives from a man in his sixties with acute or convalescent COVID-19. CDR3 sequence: CASSPLQGDTQYF. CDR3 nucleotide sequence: TGTGCCAGCAGCCCCTTACAGGGGGATACGCAGTATTTT.